This is a list of T cell receptor beta chains from one sample in a study of shared clonotypes between healthy human individuals. TCRdb's table, derived via immunoSEQ multiplex PCR, lists solely in-frame clones and lacks some. Found here are about 490,000 clones, about 82% of them singletons; the top ten hold under 15%. The sample consisted of PBMCs. These receptor sequences come from a woman in her 40s in good health. Some clones in this sample may be carry-over from other donors' samples. CDR3s include the opening cysteine and the closing phenylalanine or tryptophan. A D gene is named only where the DNA matches it firmly. Clone size, where shown, is once, few, many, or a class for clones that have expanded.

D gene: -
clone size: -
J gene: TRBJ1-5
V gene: TRBV7-8
CDR3 protein: CASSSRWGGNQPQHF
CDR3 DNA: TGTGCCAGCAGCTCCCGGTGGGGTGGCAATCAGCCCCAGCATTTT

D gene: -
clone size: -
J gene: TRBJ2-5
V gene: TRBV19
CDR3 protein: CASSMGLGGRETQYF
CDR3 DNA: TGTGCCAGTAGTATGGGCCTCGGGGGTCGGGAGACCCAGTACTTC

D gene: -
clone size: -
J gene: TRBJ2-3
V gene: TRBV5-1
CDR3 protein: CASSSSGSTDTQYF
CDR3 DNA: TGCGCCAGCAGCTCAAGCGGGAGCACAGATACGCAGTATTTT

D gene: TRBD1
clone size: -
J gene: TRBJ2-7
V gene: TRBV28
CDR3 protein: CASSLGTGGYEQYF
CDR3 DNA: TGTGCCAGCAGTCTCGGGACAGGGGGTTACGAGCAGTACTTC

D gene: TRBD2
clone size: few
J gene: TRBJ2-7
V gene: TRBV5-4
CDR3 protein: CASSSYTSGLTYEQYF
CDR3 DNA: TGTGCCAGCAGCTCATATACTAGCGGGCTTACCTACGAGCAGTACTTC

D gene: -
clone size: many
J gene: TRBJ1-3
V gene: TRBV10-3
CDR3 protein: CAISEAGSGNTIYF
CDR3 DNA: TGTGCCATCAGTGAGGCAGGGTCTGGAAACACCATATATTTT

D gene: TRBD2
clone size: -
J gene: TRBJ2-2
V gene: TRBV7-3
CDR3 protein: CASSLLAFANTGELFF
CDR3 DNA: TGTGCCAGCAGTCTACTAGCGTTCGCGAACACCGGGGAGCTGTTTTTT

D gene: TRBD2
clone size: -
J gene: TRBJ2-3
V gene: TRBV28
CDR3 protein: CASSLVGGVTDTQYF
CDR3 DNA: TGTGCCAGCAGTTTAGTGGGAGGGGTCACAGATACGCAGTATTTT

D gene: TRBD1
clone size: -
J gene: TRBJ1-1
V gene: TRBV28
CDR3 protein: CASPPPGQGILEAFF
CDR3 DNA: TGTGCCAGCCCGCCTCCGGGACAGGGGATACTTGAAGCTTTCTTT

D gene: -
clone size: once
J gene: TRBJ2-1
V gene: TRBV7-3
CDR3 protein: CASSLNDHFTNEQFF
CDR3 DNA: TGTGCCAGCAGCTTAAACGACCACTTTACTAATGAGCAGTTCTTC

D gene: -
clone size: many
J gene: TRBJ2-7
V gene: TRBV5-6
CDR3 protein: CASSLAPTVATYEQYF
CDR3 DNA: TGTGCCAGCAGCTTGGCCCCGACAGTCGCGACCTACGAGCAGTACTTC

D gene: -
clone size: -
J gene: TRBJ2-2
V gene: TRBV4-3
CDR3 protein: CASSPAWQGTGELFF
CDR3 DNA: TGCGCCAGCAGCCCGGCCTGGCAGGGCACCGGGGAGCTGTTTTTT

D gene: -
clone size: -
J gene: TRBJ2-3
V gene: TRBV29-1
CDR3 protein: CSVEGGPTDTQYF
CDR3 DNA: TGCAGCGTTGAGGGAGGTCCCACAGATACGCAGTATTTT

D gene: -
clone size: -
J gene: TRBJ2-1
V gene: TRBV5-6
CDR3 protein: CASSFGASSYNEQFF
CDR3 DNA: TGTGCCAGCAGCTTTGGTGCTAGCTCCTACAATGAGCAGTTCTTC

D gene: -
clone size: -
J gene: TRBJ2-4
V gene: TRBV11-3
CDR3 protein: CASSGWGNIQYF
CDR3 DNA: TGTGCCAGCAGCGGGTGGGGAAACATTCAGTACTTC

D gene: -
clone size: -
J gene: TRBJ2-3
V gene: TRBV6-5
CDR3 protein: CASRSDGTDTQYF
CDR3 DNA: TGTGCCAGCAGGTCCGACGGCACAGATACGCAGTATTTT

D gene: -
clone size: -
J gene: TRBJ2-7
V gene: TRBV6-1
CDR3 protein: CASSYNRDWNF
CDR3 DNA: TGTGCCAGCAGTTACAACAGGGACTGGAACTTC

D gene: -
clone size: few
J gene: TRBJ2-5
V gene: TRBV27
CDR3 protein: CASSFVGEGETQYF
CDR3 DNA: TGTGCCAGCAGTTTCGTGGGAGAGGGGGAGACCCAGTACTTC

D gene: -
clone size: few
J gene: TRBJ2-7
V gene: TRBV5-4
CDR3 protein: CASSFSGYEQYF
CDR3 DNA: TGTGCCAGCAGCTTCTCAGGCTACGAGCAGTACTTC

D gene: TRBD2
clone size: -
J gene: TRBJ2-3
V gene: TRBV2
CDR3 protein: CASNLAGDTDTQYF
CDR3 DNA: TGTGCCAGCAACCTAGCGGGAGACACAGATACGCAGTATTTT

D gene: -
clone size: -
J gene: TRBJ1-1
V gene: TRBV28
CDR3 protein: CASRPIPRDTEAFF
CDR3 DNA: TGTGCCAGCAGGCCTATCCCCCGGGACACTGAAGCTTTCTTT

D gene: -
clone size: once
J gene: TRBJ1-3
V gene: TRBV28
CDR3 protein: CASSSGPLGRNTIYF
CDR3 DNA: TGTGCCAGCAGTTCGGGACCTCTAGGGAGAAACACCATATATTTT

D gene: -
clone size: many
J gene: TRBJ1-5
V gene: TRBV30
CDR3 protein: CAWSGTMANQPQHF
CDR3 DNA: TGTGCCTGGAGCGGCACGATGGCGAATCAGCCCCAGCATTTT

D gene: -
clone size: -
J gene: TRBJ2-7
V gene: TRBV11-1
CDR3 protein: CASSLTVGTSYEQYF
CDR3 DNA: TGTGCCAGCAGCTTAACCGTGGGGACCTCCTACGAGCAGTACTTC

D gene: -
clone size: once
J gene: TRBJ2-3
V gene: TRBV10-3
CDR3 protein: CAIRGDADTQYF
CDR3 DNA: TGTGCCATCAGGGGAGACGCAGATACGCAGTATTTT

D gene: -
clone size: -
J gene: TRBJ1-1
V gene: TRBV6-1
CDR3 protein: CASRLGGYTEAFF
CDR3 DNA: TGTGCCAGCAGATTGGGGGGATACACTGAAGCTTTCTTT

D gene: TRBD1
clone size: -
J gene: TRBJ2-1
V gene: TRBV5-4
CDR3 protein: CASSLLQGANEQFF
CDR3 DNA: TGTGCCAGCAGCTTGTTACAGGGGGCTAATGAGCAGTTCTTC

D gene: -
clone size: -
J gene: TRBJ1-5
V gene: TRBV7-9
CDR3 protein: CASSLSSANQPQHF
CDR3 DNA: TGTGCCAGCAGCCTATCATCGGCCAATCAGCCCCAGCATTTT

D gene: -
clone size: once
J gene: TRBJ1-2
V gene: TRBV21-1
CDR3 protein: CASARVCGYTF
CDR3 DNA: TGTGCCAGCGCCCGAGTATGCGGCTACACCTTC

D gene: -
clone size: -
J gene: TRBJ2-5
V gene: TRBV4-2
CDR3 protein: CASSQDRVGETQYF
CDR3 DNA: TGTGCCAGCAGCCAAGACAGGGTGGGAGAGACCCAGTACTTC

D gene: -
clone size: -
J gene: TRBJ1-1
V gene: TRBV11-3
CDR3 protein: CASSKQGGADTEAFF
CDR3 DNA: TGTGCCAGCAGCAAACAGGGAGGCGCCGACACTGAAGCTTTCTTT

D gene: -
clone size: -
J gene: TRBJ2-7
V gene: TRBV19
CDR3 protein: CASSIRLGTYEQYF
CDR3 DNA: TGTGCCAGTAGTATCCGTCTAGGGACCTACGAGCAGTACTTC

D gene: -
clone size: -
J gene: TRBJ1-3
V gene: TRBV5-8
CDR3 protein: CASSFQGHSGNTIYF
CDR3 DNA: TGTGCCAGCAGCTTTCAAGGCCACTCTGGAAACACCATATATTTT

D gene: TRBD1
clone size: -
J gene: TRBJ2-7
V gene: TRBV5-1
CDR3 protein: CASSTSGTGVPYEQYF
CDR3 DNA: TGCGCCAGCAGCACCTCCGGGACAGGGGTTCCTTACGAGCAGTACTTC

D gene: TRBD2
clone size: -
J gene: TRBJ2-1
V gene: TRBV28
CDR3 protein: CASSTPGTGRAGEQFF
CDR3 DNA: TGTGCCAGCAGTACTCCCGGGACTGGGAGGGCAGGGGAGCAGTTCTTC

D gene: TRBD2
clone size: -
J gene: TRBJ2-2
V gene: TRBV18
CDR3 protein: CASSPLREITGELFF
CDR3 DNA: TGTGCCAGCTCACCGTTGCGGGAGATTACCGGGGAGCTGTTTTTT

D gene: -
clone size: -
J gene: TRBJ1-5
V gene: TRBV28
CDR3 protein: CASRPGTPNQPQHF
CDR3 DNA: TGTGCCAGCAGACCCGGGACACCAAATCAGCCCCAGCATTTT

D gene: TRBD1
clone size: -
J gene: TRBJ2-5
V gene: TRBV5-1
CDR3 protein: CASSLAPGQQETQYF
CDR3 DNA: TGCGCCAGCAGCTTGGCCCCGGGACAGCAAGAGACCCAGTACTTC

D gene: -
clone size: -
J gene: TRBJ2-5
V gene: TRBV7-9
CDR3 protein: CASSLVSGDQETQYF
CDR3 DNA: TGTGCCAGCAGCTTAGTTAGCGGAGACCAAGAGACCCAGTACTTC

D gene: TRBD1
clone size: few
J gene: TRBJ2-4
V gene: TRBV19
CDR3 protein: CASSILNLGQGAGNIQYF
CDR3 DNA: TGTGCCAGTAGTATACTCAACCTAGGACAGGGCGCGGGAAACATTCAGTACTTC

D gene: -
clone size: -
J gene: TRBJ2-2
V gene: TRBV7-9
CDR3 protein: CASRYRENTGELFF
CDR3 DNA: TGTGCCAGCAGGTATCGGGAGAACACCGGGGAGCTGTTTTTT

D gene: TRBD2
clone size: -
J gene: TRBJ2-7
V gene: TRBV4-2
CDR3 protein: CASSQVQGPSGSPPYEQYF
CDR3 DNA: TGTGCCAGCAGCCAAGTTCAGGGGCCTAGCGGGAGCCCACCCTACGAGCAGTACTTC

D gene: TRBD2
clone size: -
J gene: TRBJ2-4
V gene: TRBV4-3
CDR3 protein: CASSQSSGSRNIQYF
CDR3 DNA: TGCGCCAGCAGCCAAAGCAGCGGGAGCAGAAACATTCAGTACTTC

D gene: -
clone size: -
J gene: TRBJ2-7
V gene: TRBV6-5
CDR3 protein: CASSRDWYEQYF
CDR3 DNA: TGTGCCAGCAGCAGGGACTGGTACGAGCAGTACTTC

D gene: TRBD2
clone size: -
J gene: TRBJ2-1
V gene: TRBV15
CDR3 protein: CATSSTAGGPSLEQFF
CDR3 DNA: TGTGCCACCAGCAGCACTGCGGGAGGGCCCTCTCTCGAGCAGTTCTTC

D gene: TRBD1
clone size: -
J gene: TRBJ1-2
V gene: TRBV29-1
CDR3 protein: CSVEAQIGQDGYTF
CDR3 DNA: TGCAGCGTTGAAGCACAAATCGGACAGGATGGCTACACCTTC

D gene: -
clone size: -
J gene: TRBJ2-2
V gene: TRBV5-1
CDR3 protein: CASSTLLQGSPNTGELFF
CDR3 DNA: TGCGCCAGCAGCACCCTCCTACAGGGTTCCCCGAACACCGGGGAGCTGTTTTTT

D gene: TRBD2
clone size: few
J gene: TRBJ2-7
V gene: TRBV18
CDR3 protein: CASSPREGSYEQYF
CDR3 DNA: TGTGCCAGCTCCCCGCGGGAGGGCTCCTACGAGCAGTACTTC

D gene: -
clone size: once
J gene: TRBJ2-2
V gene: TRBV5-4
CDR3 protein: CASSSPAGTGELFF
CDR3 DNA: TGTGCCAGCAGCTCCCCGGCAGGCACCGGGGAGCTGTTTTTT

D gene: -
clone size: -
J gene: TRBJ2-3
V gene: TRBV19
CDR3 protein: CASAEQETTDTQYF
CDR3 DNA: TGTGCCAGTGCCGAACAGGAGACCACAGATACGCAGTATTTT

D gene: -
clone size: -
J gene: TRBJ1-5
V gene: TRBV7-9
CDR3 protein: CASSLGGFQPQHF
CDR3 DNA: TGTGCCAGCAGCTTGGGGGGCTTTCAGCCCCAGCATTTT

D gene: -
clone size: -
J gene: TRBJ1-5
V gene: TRBV5-4
CDR3 protein: CASSHGGQGIDQPQHF
CDR3 DNA: TGTGCCAGCAGCCATGGGGGACAAGGGATCGATCAGCCCCAGCATTTT

D gene: -
clone size: many
J gene: TRBJ2-5
V gene: TRBV4-1
CDR3 protein: CASSRQNENSPETQYF
CDR3 DNA: TGCGCCAGCAGCCGCCAAAATGAGAATAGTCCGGAGACCCAGTACTTC